This TCR beta chain came from a study of T-cell reconstitution after alpha-beta-depleted transplantation in children. V lost 6 bases and J lost 4, with 13 bases in between. Germline assignment: CDR1 LNHDA and CDR2 SQIVND (reference sequence). The CDR3 sequence is 14 residues long. This clonotype was detected many times. Unique molecular identifiers were used to barcode this TCRbeta library. Each CDR3 protein is one row after TCRdb ran MiXCR on the PCR reads. The data show approximately 200,000 distinct CDR3 sequences, with roughly 14% seen just once and less than 15% held by the top ten. This clonotype was obtained from a human donor who donated a stem cell graft to a child with acute lymphoblastic leukemia. This material consisted of PBMCs from the stem cell graft donor, taken from the stem cell graft. The rearrangement links TRBV19 to TRBJ1-3, with D perhaps matching TRBD1 (5 bases). The CDR3 region is CASSRQRMGNTIYF. The DNA for the CDR3 is TGTGCCAGTAGCCGACAGAGAATGGGAAACACCATATATTTT.